Listed below are T cell receptor beta chains from one sample, sequenced in a study of blood T cell repertoires in COVID-19. Data came from immunoSEQ multiplex PCR; TCRdb stores just in-frame clones and leaves some out. The data contain about 130,000 clones, more than 80% of them singletons. The sequencing input was peripheral blood. These receptors came from a human donor in a cohort sampled during active COVID-19. Each CDR3 is given without its conserved first and last residue.

j_call: TRBJ1-5; v_call: TRBV7-9; cdr3_aa: ASSAGQGRQPQH
j_call: TRBJ1-1; v_call: TRBV29-1; cdr3_aa: SVVRGLTEAF
j_call: TRBJ2-7; v_call: TRBV14; cdr3_aa: ASSQSRTGDEQY
j_call: TRBJ1-4; v_call: TRBV5-1; cdr3_aa: ASSPSGGTNEKLF
j_call: TRBJ1-2; v_call: TRBV19; cdr3_aa: ASSIGTGGDGYT
j_call: TRBJ1-1; v_call: TRBV7-2; cdr3_aa: ASSLGGRTEAF
j_call: TRBJ1-2; v_call: TRBV11-3; cdr3_aa: ASSLDGKGYGYT
j_call: TRBJ1-2; v_call: TRBV30; cdr3_aa: AWVGVYGYT
j_call: TRBJ1-6; v_call: TRBV3-1/TRBV3-2; cdr3_aa: ASSQGQSYNSPLH
j_call: TRBJ1-2; v_call: TRBV15; cdr3_aa: ATSRDKLPAYGYT
j_call: TRBJ2-1; v_call: TRBV30; cdr3_aa: AWSVGRSGGGYEQF
j_call: TRBJ2-5; v_call: TRBV6-5; cdr3_aa: ASSSVGVGRETQY
j_call: TRBJ2-7; v_call: TRBV19; cdr3_aa: ASSRQGGPGEQY
j_call: TRBJ2-1; v_call: TRBV24-1; cdr3_aa: ATSDSDRGQNNEQF
j_call: TRBJ2-2; v_call: TRBV5-4; cdr3_aa: ASSFLGGANTGELF
j_call: TRBJ2-1; v_call: TRBV4-3; cdr3_aa: ASSLYTRGAYEQF
j_call: TRBJ1-5; v_call: TRBV28; cdr3_aa: ASTFWDRGRGHSNQPQH
j_call: TRBJ1-4; v_call: TRBV19; cdr3_aa: ASSWSLATNEKLF
j_call: TRBJ1-1; v_call: TRBV7-3; cdr3_aa: ASSAGFMNTEAF
j_call: TRBJ1-2; v_call: TRBV7-9; cdr3_aa: ASSQGQPPYGYT
j_call: TRBJ1-1; v_call: TRBV19; cdr3_aa: ASSIHRPLEAF
j_call: TRBJ2-1; v_call: TRBV5-4; cdr3_aa: ASSLTGTSGGAGEQF
j_call: TRBJ1-3; v_call: TRBV11-2; cdr3_aa: ASSPPGQGRNTIY
j_call: TRBJ1-3; v_call: TRBV11-2; cdr3_aa: ASGKQTGLSSGNTIY
j_call: TRBJ2-5; v_call: TRBV5-1; cdr3_aa: ASRAGTGGNRETQY
j_call: TRBJ2-1; v_call: TRBV10-2; cdr3_aa: ASSELAGKGEQF
j_call: TRBJ1-6; v_call: TRBV11-2; cdr3_aa: ASSLQGQRGLSSPLH
j_call: TRBJ2-3; v_call: TRBV20-1; cdr3_aa: SALATDTQY
j_call: TRBJ1-4; v_call: TRBV30; cdr3_aa: AWSDGTGGEWGRLF
j_call: TRBJ2-3; v_call: TRBV7-8; cdr3_aa: ASSFPTGGGTDTQY
j_call: TRBJ2-1; v_call: TRBV5-1; cdr3_aa: ASSWGRVSYNEQF
j_call: TRBJ2-5; v_call: TRBV4-3; cdr3_aa: ASSRLTASSETQY
j_call: TRBJ2-1; v_call: TRBV9; cdr3_aa: ASSAKPGQGENEQF
j_call: TRBJ1-2; v_call: TRBV29-1; cdr3_aa: SADRGTNYGYT
j_call: TRBJ2-2; v_call: TRBV7-6; cdr3_aa: ASSSRTSGGARAGELF
j_call: TRBJ2-5; v_call: TRBV2; cdr3_aa: ASRADRTEETQY
j_call: TRBJ2-2; v_call: TRBV5-1; cdr3_aa: ASSSQGAGELF